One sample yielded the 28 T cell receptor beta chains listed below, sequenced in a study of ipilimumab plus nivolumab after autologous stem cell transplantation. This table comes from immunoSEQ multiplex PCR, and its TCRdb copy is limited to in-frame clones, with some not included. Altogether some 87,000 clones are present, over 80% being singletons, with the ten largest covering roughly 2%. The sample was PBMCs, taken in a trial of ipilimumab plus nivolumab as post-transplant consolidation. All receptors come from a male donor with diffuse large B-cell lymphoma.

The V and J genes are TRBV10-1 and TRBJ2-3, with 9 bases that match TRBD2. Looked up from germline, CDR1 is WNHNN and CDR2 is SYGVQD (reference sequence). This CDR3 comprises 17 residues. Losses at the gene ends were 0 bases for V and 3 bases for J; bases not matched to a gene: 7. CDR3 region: CASSESIAGEGTDTQYF. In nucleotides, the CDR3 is TGCGCCAGCAGTGAGTCGATAGCGGGGGAAGGAACAGATACGCAGTATTTT.

The chain's CDR3 is CASSFERADTQYF. The CDR3, as DNA: TGTGCCAGCAGCTTCGAAAGGGCAGATACGCAGTATTTT. The chain links TRBV7-8 to TRBJ2-3; D is uncertain. Germline V gives CDR1 SGHVS, CDR2 FQNEAQ. The CDR3 covers 13 residues. The V end lost 3 bases, the J end lost 4 bases, and 8 bases lay between the germline ends.

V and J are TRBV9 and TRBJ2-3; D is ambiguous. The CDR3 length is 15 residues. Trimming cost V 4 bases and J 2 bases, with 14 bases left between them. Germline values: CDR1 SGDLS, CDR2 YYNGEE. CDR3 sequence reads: CASSPAGSHTDTQYF. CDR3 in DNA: TGTGCCAGCAGCCCGGCCGGTTCTCACACAGATACGCAGTATTTT.

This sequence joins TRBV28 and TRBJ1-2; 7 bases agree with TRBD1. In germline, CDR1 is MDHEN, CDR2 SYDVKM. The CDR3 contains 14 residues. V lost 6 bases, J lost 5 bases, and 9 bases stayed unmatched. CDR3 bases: TGTGCCAGCAGGACAGGGCTTGCCCGTTATGGCTACACCTTC. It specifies CASRTGLARYGYTF.

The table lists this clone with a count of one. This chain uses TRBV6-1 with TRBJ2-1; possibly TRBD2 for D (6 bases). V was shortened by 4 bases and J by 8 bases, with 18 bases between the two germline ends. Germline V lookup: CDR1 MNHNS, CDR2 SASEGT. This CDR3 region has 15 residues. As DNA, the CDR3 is TGTGCCAGCAGTGGGAGGGTTGATTCCGGCGATGAGCAGTTCTTC. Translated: CASSGRVDSGDEQFF.

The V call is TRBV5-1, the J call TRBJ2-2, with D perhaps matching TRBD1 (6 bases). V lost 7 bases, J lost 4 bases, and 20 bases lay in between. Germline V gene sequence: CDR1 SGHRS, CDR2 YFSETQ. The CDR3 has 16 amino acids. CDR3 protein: CASSLGQGSFTGELFF. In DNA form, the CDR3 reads TGCGCCAGCTCTTTAGGGCAGGGGTCTTTCACCGGGGAGCTGTTTTTT.

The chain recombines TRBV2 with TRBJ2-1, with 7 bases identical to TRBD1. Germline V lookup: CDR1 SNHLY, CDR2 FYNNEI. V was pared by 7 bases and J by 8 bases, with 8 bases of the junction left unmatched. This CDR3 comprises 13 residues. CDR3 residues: CASTETGNHEQFF. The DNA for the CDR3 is TGTGCCAGCACGGAGACAGGGAACCATGAGCAGTTCTTC.

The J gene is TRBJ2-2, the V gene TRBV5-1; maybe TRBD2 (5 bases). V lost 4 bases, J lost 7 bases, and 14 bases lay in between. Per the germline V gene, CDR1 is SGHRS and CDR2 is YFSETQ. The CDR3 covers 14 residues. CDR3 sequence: CASSPRDDIGELFF. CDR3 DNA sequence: TGCGCCAGCAGCCCCCGGGATGACATCGGGGAGCTGTTTTTT.

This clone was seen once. CDR3 loop: CASSGVTGRGQPQHF. CDR3 in DNA: TGTGCCAGCAGTGGGGTCACAGGGAGAGGCCAGCCCCAGCATTTT. V usage is TRBV6-1 and J usage is TRBJ1-5; maybe TRBD1 (6 bases). V was trimmed by 4 bases and J by 7 bases, leaving 17 bases between them. The CDR3 spans 15 residues. Germline assignment: CDR1 MNHNS and CDR2 SASEGT.

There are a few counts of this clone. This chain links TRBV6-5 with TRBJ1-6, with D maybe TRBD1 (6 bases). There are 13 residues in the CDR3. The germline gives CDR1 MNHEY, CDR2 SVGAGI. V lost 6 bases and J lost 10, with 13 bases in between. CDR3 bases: TGTGCCAGCAGCTGGGACACGGGGTCACCCCTCCACTTT. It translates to CASSWDTGSPLHF.

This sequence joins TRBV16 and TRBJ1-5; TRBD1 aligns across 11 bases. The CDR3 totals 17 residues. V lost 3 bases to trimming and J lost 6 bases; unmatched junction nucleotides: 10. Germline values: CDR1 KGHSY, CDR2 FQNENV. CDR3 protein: CASSQLMPGQGGQPQHF. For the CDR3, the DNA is TGTGCCAGCAGCCAGCTAATGCCGGGACAGGGGGGTCAGCCCCAGCATTTT.

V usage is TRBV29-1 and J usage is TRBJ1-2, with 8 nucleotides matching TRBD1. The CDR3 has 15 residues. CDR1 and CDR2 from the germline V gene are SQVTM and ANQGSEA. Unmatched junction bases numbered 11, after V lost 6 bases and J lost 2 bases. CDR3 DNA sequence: TGCAGCGTGGGGAAAATCGGACAGGGAAACTATGGCTACACCTTC. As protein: CSVGKIGQGNYGYTF.

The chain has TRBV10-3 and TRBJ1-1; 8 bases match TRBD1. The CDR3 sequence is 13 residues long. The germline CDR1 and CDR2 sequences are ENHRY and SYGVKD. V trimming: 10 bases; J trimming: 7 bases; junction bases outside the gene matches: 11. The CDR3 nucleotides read TGTGCCACCGGACAGGGTTTGAAGGATGAAGCTTTCTTT. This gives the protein CATGQGLKDEAFF.

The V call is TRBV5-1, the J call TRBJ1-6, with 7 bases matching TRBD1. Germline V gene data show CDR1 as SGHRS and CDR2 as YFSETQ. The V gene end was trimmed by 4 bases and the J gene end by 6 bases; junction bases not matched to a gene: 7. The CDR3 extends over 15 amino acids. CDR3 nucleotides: TGCGCCAGCAGCAGCAACCCAGGGGGTAATTCACCCCTCCACTTT. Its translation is CASSSNPGGNSPLHF.

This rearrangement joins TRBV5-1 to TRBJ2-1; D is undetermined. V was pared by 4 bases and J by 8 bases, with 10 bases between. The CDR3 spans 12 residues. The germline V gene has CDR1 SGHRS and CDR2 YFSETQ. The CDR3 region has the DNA TGCGCCAGCAGCCCGGGCTTAGATGAGCAGTTCTTC. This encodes CASSPGLDEQFF.

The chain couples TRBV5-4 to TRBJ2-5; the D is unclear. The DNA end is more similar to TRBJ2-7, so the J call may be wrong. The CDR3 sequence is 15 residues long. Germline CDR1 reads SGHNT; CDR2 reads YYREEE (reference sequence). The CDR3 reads CASSFTHSKMDEQYF. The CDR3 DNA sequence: TGTGCCAGCAGCTTCACGCATTCCAAGATGGACGAGCAGTACTTC.

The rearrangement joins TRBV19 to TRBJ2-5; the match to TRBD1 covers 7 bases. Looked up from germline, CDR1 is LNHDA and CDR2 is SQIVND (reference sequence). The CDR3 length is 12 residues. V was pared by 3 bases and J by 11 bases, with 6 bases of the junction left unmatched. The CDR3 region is CASSIRDSEQYF. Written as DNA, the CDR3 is TGTGCCAGTAGTATCCGGGACAGTGAGCAGTACTTC.

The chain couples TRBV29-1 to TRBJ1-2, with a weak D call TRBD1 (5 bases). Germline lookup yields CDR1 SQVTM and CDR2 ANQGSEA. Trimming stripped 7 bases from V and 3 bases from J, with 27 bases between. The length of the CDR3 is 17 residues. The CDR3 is CSAKMGLSLYQDYGYTF. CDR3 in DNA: TGCAGCGCAAAAATGGGGCTATCTCTTTATCAGGACTATGGCTACACCTTC. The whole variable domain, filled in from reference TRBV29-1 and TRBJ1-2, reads SAVISQKPSRDICQRGTSLTIQCQVDSQVTMMFWYRQQPGQSLTLIATANQGSEATYESGFVIDKFPISRPNLTFSTLTVSNMSPEDSSIYLCSAKMGLSLYQDYGYTFGSGTRLTVV.

This CDR3 is CASSLAPGFQETQYF. As DNA, the CDR3 is TGTGCCAGCAGCTTAGCTCCGGGGTTCCAAGAGACCCAGTACTTC. The V call is TRBV7-2, the J call TRBJ2-5; possibly TRBD2 for D (5 bases). Germline V lookup: CDR1 SGHTA, CDR2 FQGNSA. CDR3 length: 15 residues. V was clipped by 0 bases and J by 1 base, with 9 bases between them.

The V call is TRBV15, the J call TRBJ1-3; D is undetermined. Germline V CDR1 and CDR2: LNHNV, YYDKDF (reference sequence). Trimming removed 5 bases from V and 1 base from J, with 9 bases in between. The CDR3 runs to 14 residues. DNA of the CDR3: TGTGCCACCAGCGACGTCTTATCTGGAAACACCATATATTTT. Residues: CATSDVLSGNTIYF.

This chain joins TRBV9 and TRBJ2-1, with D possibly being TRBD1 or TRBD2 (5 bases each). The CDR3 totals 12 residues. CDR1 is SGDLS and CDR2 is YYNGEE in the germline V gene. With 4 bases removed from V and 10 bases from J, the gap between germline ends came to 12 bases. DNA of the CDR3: TGTGCCAGCAGCATAACCGAGGGGGAGCAGTTCTTC. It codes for CASSITEGEQFF.

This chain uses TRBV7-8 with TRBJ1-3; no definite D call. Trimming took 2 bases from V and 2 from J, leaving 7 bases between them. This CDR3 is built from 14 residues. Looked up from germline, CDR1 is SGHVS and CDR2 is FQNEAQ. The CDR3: CASSLRRPGNTIYF. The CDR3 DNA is TGTGCCAGCAGCTTACGAAGACCTGGAAACACCATATATTTT.

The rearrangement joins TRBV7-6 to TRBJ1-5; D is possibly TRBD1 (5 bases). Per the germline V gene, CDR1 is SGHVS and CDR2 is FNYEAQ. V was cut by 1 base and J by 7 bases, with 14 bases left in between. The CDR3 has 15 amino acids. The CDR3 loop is CASSLGPGEKQPQHF. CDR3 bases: TGTGCCAGCAGCTTAGGGCCGGGGGAGAAGCAGCCCCAGCATTTT.

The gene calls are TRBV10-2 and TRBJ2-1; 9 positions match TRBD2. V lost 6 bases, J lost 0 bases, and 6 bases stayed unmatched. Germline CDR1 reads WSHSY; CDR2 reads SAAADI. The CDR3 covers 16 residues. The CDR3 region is CASSGRGGGSYNEQFF. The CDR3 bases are TGCGCCAGCAGCGGCCGCGGGGGGGGCTCCTACAATGAGCAGTTCTTC.

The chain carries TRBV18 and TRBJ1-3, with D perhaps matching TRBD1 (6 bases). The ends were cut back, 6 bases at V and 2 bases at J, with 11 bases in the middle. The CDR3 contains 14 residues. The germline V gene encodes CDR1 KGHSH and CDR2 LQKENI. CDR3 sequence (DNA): TGTGCCAGCTCCGGACAGTCCCCTGGAAACACCATATATTTT. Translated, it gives CASSGQSPGNTIYF. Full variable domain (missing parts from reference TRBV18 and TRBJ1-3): NAGVMQNPRHLVRRRGQEARLRCSPMKGHSHVYWYRQLPEEGLKFMVYLQKENIIDESGMPKERFSAEFPKEGPSILRIQQVVRGDSAAYFCASSGQSPGNTIYFGEGSWLTVV.

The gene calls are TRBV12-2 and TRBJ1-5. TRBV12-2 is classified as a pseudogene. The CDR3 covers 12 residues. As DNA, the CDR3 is TGTGCAAGTCGCTCTTGTTTTGGGCCCCAGCATTTT. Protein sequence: CASRSCFGPQHF.

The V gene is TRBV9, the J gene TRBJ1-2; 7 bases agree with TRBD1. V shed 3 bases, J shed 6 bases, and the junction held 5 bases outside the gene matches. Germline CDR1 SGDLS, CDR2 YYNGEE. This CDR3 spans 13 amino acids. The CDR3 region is CASSAIGTDGYTF. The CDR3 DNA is TGTGCCAGCAGCGCAATCGGGACAGATGGCTACACCTTC.

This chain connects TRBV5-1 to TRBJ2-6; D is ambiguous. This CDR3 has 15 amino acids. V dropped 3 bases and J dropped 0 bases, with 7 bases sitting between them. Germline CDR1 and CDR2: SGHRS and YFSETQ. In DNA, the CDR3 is TGCGCCAGCAGCTGGCCATCCTCTGGGGCCAACGTCCTGACTTTC. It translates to CASSWPSSGANVLTF.